The table lists the clone carrying this T cell receptor (beta chain) with many counts. The target antigen is unknown. Patients aged 18 to 65 had newly diagnosed hyperthyroidism of under 2 months' duration. The V gene end was trimmed by 3 bases and the J gene end by 3 bases; junction bases not matched to a gene: 8. CDR1 is LNHNV and CDR2 is YYDKDF in the germline V gene (reference sequence). The CDR3 totals 16 residues. The data were taken from a study of T cells in Graves' hyperthyroidism and ophthalmopathy. Overall study results and limits: Before onset, ophthalmopathy was predicted by the model a median approximately 6.5 months earlier.

TCR beta CDR3 sequences were amplified from RNA transcripts. The HTBI set primed first-round TCR CDR3 RT-PCR. TCRdb processed the multiplex PCR reads anew with MiXCR; each CDR3 protein has one entry. The repertoire includes about 580,000 distinct CDR3 sequences, about 43% of them detected once, and approximately 8.4% sits in the top ten. Input material: peripheral blood or thyroid tissue (not recorded which). The V and J genes are TRBV15 and TRBJ2-7, with 10 bases matching TRBD2. The clonotype was recovered from a woman aged 18-29 years with Graves' hyperthyroidism. CDR3 sequence reads: CATSRSVAGGYYEQYF. In nucleotides, the CDR3 is TGTGCCACCAGCAGGTCCGTAGCGGGAGGCTACTACGAGCAGTACTTC.